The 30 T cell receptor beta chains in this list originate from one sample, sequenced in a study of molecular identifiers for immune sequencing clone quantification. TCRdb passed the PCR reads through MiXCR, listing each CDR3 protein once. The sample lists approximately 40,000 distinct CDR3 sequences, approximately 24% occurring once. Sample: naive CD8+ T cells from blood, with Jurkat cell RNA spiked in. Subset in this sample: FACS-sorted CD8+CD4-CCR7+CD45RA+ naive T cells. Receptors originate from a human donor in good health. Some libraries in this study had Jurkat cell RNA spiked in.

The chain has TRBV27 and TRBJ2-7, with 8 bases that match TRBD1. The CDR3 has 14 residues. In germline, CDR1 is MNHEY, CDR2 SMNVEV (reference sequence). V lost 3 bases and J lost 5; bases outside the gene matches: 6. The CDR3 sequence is CASSFFQGANEQYF. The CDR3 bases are TGTGCCAGCAGTTTTTTTCAGGGGGCCAACGAGCAGTACTTC.

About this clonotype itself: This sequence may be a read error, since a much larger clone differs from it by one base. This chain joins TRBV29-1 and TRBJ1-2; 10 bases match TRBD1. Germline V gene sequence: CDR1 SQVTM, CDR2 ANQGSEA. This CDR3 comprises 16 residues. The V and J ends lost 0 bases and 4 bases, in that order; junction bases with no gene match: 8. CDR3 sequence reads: CSVEDGTGDVGYGYTF. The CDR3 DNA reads TGCAGCGTTGAAGATGGGACAGGGGATGTCGGCTATGGCTACACCTTC.

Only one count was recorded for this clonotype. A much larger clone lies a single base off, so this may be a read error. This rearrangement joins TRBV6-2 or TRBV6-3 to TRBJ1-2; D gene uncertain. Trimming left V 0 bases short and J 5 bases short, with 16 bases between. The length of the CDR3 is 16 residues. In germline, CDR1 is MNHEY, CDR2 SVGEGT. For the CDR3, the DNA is TGTGCCAGCAGTTACTCAGCAGAAAGATACCTGTATGGCTACACCTTC. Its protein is CASSYSAERYLYGYTF.

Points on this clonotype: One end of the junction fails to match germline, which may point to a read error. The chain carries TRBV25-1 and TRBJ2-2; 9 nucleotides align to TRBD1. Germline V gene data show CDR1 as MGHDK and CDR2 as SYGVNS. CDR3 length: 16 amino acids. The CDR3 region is CASSESRDRATGELSF. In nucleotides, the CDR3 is TGTGCCAGCAGTGAATCCAGGGACAGGGCCACCGGAGAGCTGTCTTTT.

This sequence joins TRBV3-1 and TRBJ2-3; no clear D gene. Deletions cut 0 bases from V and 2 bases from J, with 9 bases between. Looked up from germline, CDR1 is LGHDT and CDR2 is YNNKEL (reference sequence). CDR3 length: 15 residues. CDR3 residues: CASSQEERSTDTQYF. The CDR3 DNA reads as TGTGCCAGCAGCCAAGAGGAACGGTCCACAGATACGCAGTATTTT.

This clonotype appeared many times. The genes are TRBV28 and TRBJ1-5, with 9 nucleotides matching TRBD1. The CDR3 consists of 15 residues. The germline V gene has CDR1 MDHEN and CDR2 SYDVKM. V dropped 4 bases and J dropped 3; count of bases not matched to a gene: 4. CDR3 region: CASSSGDRVNQPQHF. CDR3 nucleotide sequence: TGTGCCAGCAGTTCCGGGGACAGGGTCAATCAGCCCCAGCATTTT.

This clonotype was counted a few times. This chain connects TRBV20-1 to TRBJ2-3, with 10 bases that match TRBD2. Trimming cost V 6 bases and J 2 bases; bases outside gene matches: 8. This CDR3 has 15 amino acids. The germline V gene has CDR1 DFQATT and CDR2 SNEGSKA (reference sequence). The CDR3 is CSAYSGTSVTDTQYF. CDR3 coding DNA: TGCAGTGCCTACTCAGGGACTAGCGTCACAGATACGCAGTATTTT.

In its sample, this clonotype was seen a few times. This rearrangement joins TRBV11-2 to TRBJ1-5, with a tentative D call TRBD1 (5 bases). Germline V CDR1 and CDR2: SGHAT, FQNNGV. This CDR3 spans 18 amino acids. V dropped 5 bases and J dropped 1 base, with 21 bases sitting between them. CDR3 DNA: TGTGCCAGCAGCCCAAGGATGCGGGGGGTAAAGAGCAATCAGCCCCAGCATTTT. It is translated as CASSPRMRGVKSNQPQHF.

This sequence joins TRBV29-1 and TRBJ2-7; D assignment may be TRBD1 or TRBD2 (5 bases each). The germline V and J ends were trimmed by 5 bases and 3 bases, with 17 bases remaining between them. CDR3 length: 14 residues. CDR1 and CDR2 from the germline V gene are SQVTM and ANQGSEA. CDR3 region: CSVSIEGRFYEQYF. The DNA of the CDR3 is TGCAGCGTTTCTATAGAGGGGCGGTTCTACGAGCAGTACTTC.

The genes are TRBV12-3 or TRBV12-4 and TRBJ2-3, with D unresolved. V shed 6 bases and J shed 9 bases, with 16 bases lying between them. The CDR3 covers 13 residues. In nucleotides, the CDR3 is TGTGCCAGCAGCCCCCTCCTGGTAGGGACGCAGTATTTT. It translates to CASSPLLVGTQYF.

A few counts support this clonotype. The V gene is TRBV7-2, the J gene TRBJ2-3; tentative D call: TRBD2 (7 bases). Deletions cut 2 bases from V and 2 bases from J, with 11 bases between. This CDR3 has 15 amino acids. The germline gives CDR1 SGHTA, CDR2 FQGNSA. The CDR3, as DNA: TGTGCCAGCAGCTTATCCGGGGGGCTCACAGATACGCAGTATTTT. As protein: CASSLSGGLTDTQYF.

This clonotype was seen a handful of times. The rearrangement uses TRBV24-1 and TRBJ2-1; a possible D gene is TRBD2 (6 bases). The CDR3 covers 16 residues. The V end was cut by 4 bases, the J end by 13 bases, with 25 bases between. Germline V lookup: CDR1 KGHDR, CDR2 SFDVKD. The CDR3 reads CATSELPGREPNEQFF. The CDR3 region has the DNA TGTGCCACCAGTGAGCTGCCGGGACGGGAGCCAAACGAACAGTTCTTC.

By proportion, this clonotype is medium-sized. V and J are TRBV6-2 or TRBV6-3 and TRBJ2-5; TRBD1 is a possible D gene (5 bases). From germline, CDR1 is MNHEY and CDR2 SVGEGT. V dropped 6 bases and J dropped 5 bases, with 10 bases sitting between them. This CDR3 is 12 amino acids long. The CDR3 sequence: CASSQGAETQYF. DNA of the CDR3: TGTGCCAGCAGCCAGGGTGCGGAGACCCAGTACTTC.

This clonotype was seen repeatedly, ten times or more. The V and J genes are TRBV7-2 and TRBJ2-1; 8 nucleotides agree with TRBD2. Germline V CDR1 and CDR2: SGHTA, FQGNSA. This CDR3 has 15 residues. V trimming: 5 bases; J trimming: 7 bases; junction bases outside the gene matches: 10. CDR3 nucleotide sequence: TGTGCCAGCAGCCCATGGACTAGCCCTGGAAATGAGCAGTTCTTC. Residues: CASSPWTSPGNEQFF.

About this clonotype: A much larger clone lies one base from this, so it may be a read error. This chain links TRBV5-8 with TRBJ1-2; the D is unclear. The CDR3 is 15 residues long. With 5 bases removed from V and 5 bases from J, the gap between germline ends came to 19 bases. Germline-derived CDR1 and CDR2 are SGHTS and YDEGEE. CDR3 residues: CASSLRHPNTYGYTF. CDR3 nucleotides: TGTGCCAGCAGTTTACGACATCCTAACACATATGGCTACACCTTC.

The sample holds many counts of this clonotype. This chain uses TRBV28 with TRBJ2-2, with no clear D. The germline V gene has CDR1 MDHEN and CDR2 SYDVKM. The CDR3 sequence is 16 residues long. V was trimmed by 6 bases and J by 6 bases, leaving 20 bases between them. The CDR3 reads CASSYLWEPGSGELFF. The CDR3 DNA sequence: TGTGCCAGCAGCTACTTATGGGAACCAGGTTCCGGGGAGCTGTTTTTT.

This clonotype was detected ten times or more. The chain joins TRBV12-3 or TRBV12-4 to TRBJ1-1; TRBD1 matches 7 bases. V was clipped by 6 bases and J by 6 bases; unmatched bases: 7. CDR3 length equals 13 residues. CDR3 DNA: TGTGCCAGCAGCTCGACAGGGAGGGCTGAAGCTTTCTTT. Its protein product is CASSSTGRAEAFF.

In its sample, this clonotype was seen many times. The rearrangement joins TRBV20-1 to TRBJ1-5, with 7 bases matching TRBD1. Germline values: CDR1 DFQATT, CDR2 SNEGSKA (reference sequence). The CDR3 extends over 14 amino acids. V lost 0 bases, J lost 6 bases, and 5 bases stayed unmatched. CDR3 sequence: CSARDTGVGQPQHF. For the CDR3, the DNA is TGCAGTGCTAGAGATACAGGGGTGGGTCAGCCCCAGCATTTT.

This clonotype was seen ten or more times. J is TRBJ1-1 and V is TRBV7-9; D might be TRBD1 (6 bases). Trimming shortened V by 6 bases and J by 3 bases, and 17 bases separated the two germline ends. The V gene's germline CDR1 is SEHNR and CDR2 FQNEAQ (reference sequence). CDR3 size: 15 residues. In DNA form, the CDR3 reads TGTGCCAGCAGATCACGCAGGGGCACGGACACTGAAGCTTTCTTT. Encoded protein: CASRSRRGTDTEAFF.

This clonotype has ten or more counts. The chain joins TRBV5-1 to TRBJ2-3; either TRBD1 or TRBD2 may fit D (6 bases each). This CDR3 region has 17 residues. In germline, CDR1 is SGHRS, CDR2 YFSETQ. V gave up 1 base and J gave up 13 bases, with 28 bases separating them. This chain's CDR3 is CASSLNPPGLDHSGEYF. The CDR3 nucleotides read TGCGCCAGCAGCTTGAACCCCCCGGGACTCGATCATTCAGGGGAGTATTTT. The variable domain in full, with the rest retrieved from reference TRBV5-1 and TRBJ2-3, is KAGVTQTPRYLIKTRGQQVTLSCSPISGHRSVSWYQQTPGQGLQFLFEYFSETQRNKGNFPGRFSGRQFSNSRSEMNVSTLELGDSALYLCASSLNPPGLDHSGEYFGPGTRLTVL.

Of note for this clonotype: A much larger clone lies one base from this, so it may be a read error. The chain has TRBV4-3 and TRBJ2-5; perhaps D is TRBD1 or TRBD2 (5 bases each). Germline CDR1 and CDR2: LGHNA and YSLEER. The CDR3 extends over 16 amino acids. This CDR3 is CANSQDRWGYQETQYF. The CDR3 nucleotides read TGCGCCAACAGCCAAGATCGTTGGGGGTACCAAGAGACCCAGTACTTC.

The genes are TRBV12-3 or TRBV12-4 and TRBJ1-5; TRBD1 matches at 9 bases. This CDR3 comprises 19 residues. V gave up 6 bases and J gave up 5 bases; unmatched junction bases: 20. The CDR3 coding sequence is TGTGCCAGCAGCAAAACTCTGGGACAGGGCTTGTTAATGGATCAGCCCCAGCATTTT. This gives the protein CASSKTLGQGLLMDQPQHF.

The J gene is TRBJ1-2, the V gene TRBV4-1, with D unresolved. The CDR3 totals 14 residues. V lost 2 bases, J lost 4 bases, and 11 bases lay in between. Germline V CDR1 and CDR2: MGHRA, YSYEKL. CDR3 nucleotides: TGCGCCAGCAGCCAACCGATGGCGGGCTATGGCTACACCTTC. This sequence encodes CASSQPMAGYGYTF.

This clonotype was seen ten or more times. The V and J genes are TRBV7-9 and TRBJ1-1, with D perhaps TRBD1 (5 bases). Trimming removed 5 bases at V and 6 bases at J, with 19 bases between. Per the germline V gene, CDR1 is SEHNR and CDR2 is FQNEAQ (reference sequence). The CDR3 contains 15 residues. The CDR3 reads CASSTRSGNFAEAFF. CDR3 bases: TGTGCCAGCAGCACGCGATCAGGGAATTTTGCTGAAGCTTTCTTT.

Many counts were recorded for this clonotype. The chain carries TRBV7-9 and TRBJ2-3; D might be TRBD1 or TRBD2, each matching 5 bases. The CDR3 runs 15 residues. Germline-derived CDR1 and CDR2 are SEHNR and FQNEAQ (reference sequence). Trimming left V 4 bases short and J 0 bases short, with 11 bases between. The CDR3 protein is CASSSGTISTDTQYF. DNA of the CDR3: TGTGCCAGCAGCTCCGGGACGATCAGCACAGATACGCAGTATTTT. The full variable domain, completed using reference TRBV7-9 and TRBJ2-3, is DTGVSQNPRHKITKRGQNVTFRCDPISEHNRLYWYRQTLGQGPEFLTYFQNEAQLEKSRLLSDRFSAERPKGSFSTLEIQRTEQGDSAMYLCASSSGTISTDTQYFGPGTRLTVL.

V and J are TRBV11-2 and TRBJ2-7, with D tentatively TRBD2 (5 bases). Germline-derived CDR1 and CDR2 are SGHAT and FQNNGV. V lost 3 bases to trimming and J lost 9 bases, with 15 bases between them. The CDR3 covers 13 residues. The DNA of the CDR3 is TGTGCCAGCAGCTTGCCCCCAAGCGGAGCGCAGTACTTC. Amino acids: CASSLPPSGAQYF.

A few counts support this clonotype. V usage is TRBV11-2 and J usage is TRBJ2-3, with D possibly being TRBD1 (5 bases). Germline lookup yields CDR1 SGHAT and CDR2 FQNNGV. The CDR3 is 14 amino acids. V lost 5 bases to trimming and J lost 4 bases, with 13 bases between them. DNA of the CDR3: TGTGCCAGCAGCCCGGGCGTCAGGGCAGATACGCAGTATTTT. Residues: CASSPGVRADTQYF.

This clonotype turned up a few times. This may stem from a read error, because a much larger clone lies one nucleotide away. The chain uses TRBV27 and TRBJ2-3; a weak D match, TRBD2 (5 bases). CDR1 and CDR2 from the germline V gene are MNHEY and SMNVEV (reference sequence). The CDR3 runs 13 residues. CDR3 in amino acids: CAGSPPRVDTQYF. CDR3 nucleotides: TGTGCCGGCAGCCCCCCGAGGGTAGATACGCAGTATTTT.

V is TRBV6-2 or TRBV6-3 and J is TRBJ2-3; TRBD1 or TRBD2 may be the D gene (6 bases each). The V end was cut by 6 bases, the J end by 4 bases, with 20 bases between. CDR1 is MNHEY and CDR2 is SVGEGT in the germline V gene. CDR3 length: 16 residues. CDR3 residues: CASRSRTGGRPDTQYF. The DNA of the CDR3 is TGTGCCAGCAGGTCTCGTACCGGGGGCCGCCCAGATACGCAGTATTTT.

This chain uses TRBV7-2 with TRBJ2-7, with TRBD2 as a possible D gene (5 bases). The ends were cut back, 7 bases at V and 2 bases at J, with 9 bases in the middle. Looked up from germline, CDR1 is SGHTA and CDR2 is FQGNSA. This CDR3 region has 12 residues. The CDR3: CASTAEAYEQYF. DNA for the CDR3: TGTGCCAGCACCGCGGAGGCCTACGAGCAGTACTTC.